The 19 T cell receptor beta chains presented below share a single source sample, sequenced in a study of beta chain features in type 1 diabetes. Expressed TCRB transcripts were sequenced because the isolated RNA had all been reverse transcribed beforehand. Here immunoSEQ multiplex PCR was the method, and the copy in TCRdb shows in-frame clones only, minus some. The top ten hold roughly 0.06% of the sample, which has about half a million clones, about 29% seen once. Material: naive CD4+ T cells from blood. The receptors here all came from a man in his late teens or twenties in good health.

This chain uses TRBV28 with TRBJ2-7; unclear D gene. This CDR3 is built from 15 residues. Per germline, CDR1 MDHEN and CDR2 SYDVKM. V was pared by 6 bases and J by 2 bases, with 17 bases between. The CDR3 is CASRHTVGPTYEQYF. CDR3 bases: TGTGCCAGCAGACACACCGTGGGTCCAACCTACGAGCAGTACTTC.

This clone has a handful of counts. This specimen includes other DNA sequences encoding the same CDR3. The rearrangement uses TRBV29-1 and TRBJ1-1, with D uncertain. Trimming removed 5 bases at V and 0 bases at J, with 13 bases between. The CDR3 is 14 residues long. Germline-derived CDR1 and CDR2 are SQVTM and ANQGSEA. The CDR3 is CSVSRTVMNTEAFF. As DNA, the CDR3 is TGCAGCGTTAGTCGGACTGTGATGAACACTGAAGCTTTCTTT.

J is TRBJ2-6 and V is TRBV30; maybe TRBD2 (6 bases). The CDR3 covers 15 residues. Germline lookup yields CDR1 GTSNPN and CDR2 SVGIG (reference sequence). V was shortened by 2 bases and J by 0 bases, with 8 bases between the two germline ends. The CDR3 DNA reads as TGTGCCTGGAGTCGGGAGCACTCTGGGGCCAACGTCCTGACTTTC. Protein sequence: CAWSREHSGANVLTF.

This chain connects TRBV5-4 to TRBJ2-1; D might be TRBD1 or TRBD2, each matching 6 bases. The V and J ends lost 4 bases and 7 bases respectively, with 15 bases between them. Germline CDR1 SGHNT, CDR2 YYREEE (reference sequence). CDR3 size: 14 residues. The CDR3 reads CASSPDRGRNEQFF. The CDR3 DNA is TGTGCCAGCAGCCCCGACCGGGGGCGGAATGAGCAGTTCTTC.

This clone has more than one count but fewer than ten. This sequence joins TRBV29-1 and TRBJ2-1; TRBD1 aligns across 10 bases. CDR1 and CDR2 from the germline V gene are SQVTM and ANQGSEA. V was clipped by 2 bases and J by 6 bases; unmatched bases: 7. This CDR3 contains 15 residues. In nucleotides, the CDR3 is TGCAGCGTTGAACGGACAGGGGGACCTAGCAATGAGCAGTTCTTC. Protein: CSVERTGGPSNEQFF.

The sample holds a few counts of this clone. The J gene is TRBJ2-1, the V gene TRBV30, with D unclear. Trimming took 5 bases from V and 6 from J, leaving 11 bases between them. The CDR3 extends over 12 amino acids. Germline V gene sequence: CDR1 GTSNPN, CDR2 SVGIG (reference sequence). CDR3 sequence reads: CAWGQGGNEQFF. In DNA, the CDR3 is TGTGCCTGGGGCCAAGGTGGCAATGAGCAGTTCTTC.

The chain recombines TRBV11-1 with TRBJ2-1; no definite D call. Deletions cut 3 bases from V and 5 bases from J, with 11 bases between. Looked up from germline, CDR1 is SGHAT and CDR2 is FQDESV (reference sequence). The CDR3 covers 14 residues. The CDR3 region has the DNA TGTGCCAGCAGCTTTCTCTCGCGAAACAATGAGCAGTTCTTC. As protein: CASSFLSRNNEQFF.

This chain connects TRBV7-9 to TRBJ2-4, with TRBD1 identical over 9 bases. CDR3 length: 13 residues. V lost 8 bases and J lost 12; bases outside the gene matches: 11. In germline, CDR1 is SEHNR, CDR2 FQNEAQ (reference sequence). The CDR3 sequence is CASQYTGQGYQYF. The CDR3 DNA reads TGTGCCAGCCAATACACGGGACAGGGTTATCAGTACTTC.

V is TRBV7-2 and J is TRBJ2-1; D possibly uses TRBD1 or TRBD2 (5 bases each). The V gene's germline CDR1 is SGHTA and CDR2 FQGNSA. The CDR3 sequence is 16 residues long. V was trimmed by 5 bases and J by 9 bases, leaving 23 bases between them. The CDR3 sequence: CASSLRQPFRETEQFF. The CDR3 region has the DNA TGTGCCAGCAGCCTTCGACAGCCCTTCAGGGAGACTGAGCAGTTCTTC. The whole variable domain, remainder taken from reference TRBV7-2 and TRBJ2-1, is GAGVSQSPSNKVTEKGKDVELRCDPISGHTALYWYRQSLGQGLEFLIYFQGNSAPDKSGLPSDRFSAERTGGSVSTLTIQRTQQEDSAVYLCASSLRQPFRETEQFFGPGTRLTVL.

The gene calls are TRBV6-5 and TRBJ2-2, with TRBD2 identical over 9 bases. Germline V gene data show CDR1 as MNHEY and CDR2 as SVGAGI. The trim removed 0 bases at V and 9 bases at J, leaving 8 bases unmatched. The CDR3 runs to 16 residues. Here the CDR3 DNA reads TGTGCCAGCAGTTACTCGATTAGCGGGAGTGCCCGGGAGCTGTTTTTT. Amino acids: CASSYSISGSARELFF.

The CDR3 DNA is TGTGCCAGCTCACCGCTATCGGGACAAGAGACCCAGTACTTC. Translated: CASSPLSGQETQYF. The rearrangement joins TRBV18 to TRBJ2-5; D might be TRBD2 (5 bases). The CDR3 runs 14 residues. Trimming stripped 3 bases from V and 2 bases from J, with 10 bases between. Germline V gives CDR1 KGHSH, CDR2 LQKENI.

This clone was seen only once. V usage is TRBV4-3 and J usage is TRBJ2-6; TRBD2 aligns across 8 bases. Losses at the gene ends were 1 base for V and 0 bases for J; bases not matched to a gene: 5. This CDR3 comprises 18 residues. The germline CDR1 and CDR2 sequences are LGHNA and YSLEER. The CDR3: CASSQAGGPFSGANVLTF. The CDR3 nucleotides are TGCGCCAGCAGCCAAGCGGGGGGGCCCTTCTCTGGGGCCAACGTCCTGACTTTC.

The table lists this clone with a few counts. The rearrangement uses TRBV12-1 and TRBJ2-1; TRBD2, the table's D call, was not compared with the DNA. TRBV12-1 is a documented pseudogene. The CDR3 length is 15 residues. In DNA form, the CDR3 reads TGTGCCAGCAGCTCCCGACTAGCGGGAGAGGGCGGTTTGATCTTC. It is translated as CASSSRLAGEGGLIF.

This clone was recorded a few times. The rearrangement uses TRBV28 and TRBJ1-5, with a possible D match to TRBD1 (5 bases). The V gene's germline CDR1 is MDHEN and CDR2 SYDVKM. V lost 10 bases and J 4 bases, leaving 20 bases between the germline ends. The CDR3 consists of 15 residues. This CDR3 reads CAILGQGGVNQPQHF. The CDR3 region has the DNA TGTGCCATACTCGGGCAGGGTGGGGTAAATCAGCCCCAGCATTTT.

The chain combines TRBV2 with TRBJ2-5; perhaps TRBD2 as D (5 bases). Germline V CDR1 and CDR2: SNHLY, FYNNEI. The CDR3 contains 14 residues. V was shortened by 7 bases and J by 4 bases, with 16 bases between the two germline ends. The CDR3 is CASTRDVIGETQYF. The DNA for the CDR3 is TGTGCCAGCACCCGGGATGTGATTGGAGAGACCCAGTACTTC.

The count of this clone is one. The rearrangement links TRBV4-2 to TRBJ2-4; TRBD2 matches at 16 bases. This CDR3 comprises 22 residues. In germline, CDR1 is LGHNA, CDR2 YNFKEQ. The trim removed 1 base at V and 2 bases at J, leaving 14 bases unmatched. CDR3 DNA sequence: TGTGCCAGCAGCCAAGCTCAAGGTGGGACTAGCGGGAGGGCGGCGTCCAAAAACATTCAGTACTTC. This translates into CASSQAQGGTSGRAASKNIQYF.

The V call is TRBV7-2, the J call TRBJ2-1, with D possibly matching TRBD2 (5 bases). Trimming pared 0 bases from V and 0 bases from J, leaving 6 bases between. Germline lookup yields CDR1 SGHTA and CDR2 FQGNSA. The CDR3 runs 15 residues. CDR3 sequence (DNA): TGTGCCAGCAGCTTAGCTACTAGCTCCTACAATGAGCAGTTCTTC. Amino acids: CASSLATSSYNEQFF.

This clone came up a few times. The chain couples TRBV5-4 to TRBJ2-3; TRBD1 matches 8 bases. The CDR3 spans 16 residues. The junction had 11 bases not matched to a gene; V was cut back by 0 bases and J by 8 bases. In germline, CDR1 is SGHNT, CDR2 YYREEE (reference sequence). The CDR3 sequence: CASSLDPDRGVGTQYF. CDR3 coding DNA: TGTGCCAGCAGCTTGGATCCCGACAGGGGAGTCGGTACGCAGTATTTT.

This clone showed up just a few times. J is TRBJ2-4 and V is TRBV9; a possible D gene is TRBD1 (5 bases). Germline-derived CDR1 and CDR2 are SGDLS and YYNGEE. The CDR3 is made up of 16 amino acids. Trimming removed 0 bases at V and 1 base at J, with 11 bases between. CDR3 sequence: CASSVGPPGAKNIQYF. DNA of the CDR3: TGTGCCAGCAGCGTAGGACCGCCAGGGGCCAAAAACATTCAGTACTTC.